This T cell receptor beta chain was identified in a study of cytomegalovirus exposure and HLA in healthy donors (TCRdb year 2017). Looking at the study overall: In an earlier analysis of 587 of the donors, 276 Gb of sequence data and 90 million to 120 million unique TCR beta sequences from 180 million or so T cells were reported. Roughly 290 gigabases of sequencing data and around 85 million unique TCR sequences made up an early release that covered nearly 650 HLA-typed donors. Among the approximately 400 genotyped donors, around 81% belonged to the genetic ancestry cluster associated with self-reported Caucasian donors. The study aimed to test whether signatures of past pathogen exposure could be identified by cataloging public T cell receptors. The T cell repertoires of 666 subjects were profiled by immunosequencing and related to cytomegalovirus serostatus. Along with the roughly 670-subject first cohort, a separate validation cohort of over a hundred different subjects was used. The study combined high-throughput TCR immunosequencing, statistical association of individual TCRs with disease status, and machine learning to predict cytomegalovirus infection status. A later analysis re-examined previously published TCR beta repertoires from roughly 720 donors and added high-resolution HLA genotyping to investigate patterns of TCR occurrence. Rather than drawing on any new phenotypic data, the later analysis identified candidate immune exposures from TCR beta sequences and the way those sequences occurred across donors. To decide whether each TCR beta V gene segment behaved as functional or pseudogenic, an earlier analysis of fewer than 750 of the donors relied on high-throughput TCR beta sequencing. Donor age, sex, ethnicity and CMV serostatus were compiled alongside the repertoire data. A later genetic analysis used genome-wide SNP genotypes for about 60% of the roughly 670 donors, treating that subset as a discovery cohort. All discovery cohort repertoires had been generated using a single sequencing platform. Both class I and class II loci were covered by HLA typing, at four-digit resolution. The number of donors typed differed by locus, with about 629-630 for A, B, C, DRB1 and DQB1, roughly 550 for DQA1, 600 to 610 for DPA1, and some 440 for DPB1. Roughly 5 DR-DQ haplotypes were treated as single units for association and clustering because of strong linkage in the cohort. Among some 410 genotyped donors of the cohort, an average of 235,054 unique TCR beta nucleotide sequences were sequenced per donor, about a sixth of them non-productive. Broader findings and caveats from the paper: V-gene and J-gene trimming of TCR beta chains was associated with a missense DCLRE1C variant in a later genetic analysis, and the association was replicated in an independent cohort. According to a later analysis, most CMV-associated TCR beta chains appeared to be HLA-restricted, and the HLA associations seemed to be driven largely by CMV exposure. In a later analysis, HLA-associated TCR beta chains were found to be more clonally expanded and to have lower generation probabilities than equally common non-associated chains. At a false discovery rate of 0.05, a later analysis linked some 18,000 TCR beta sequences to specific HLA alleles. Presence/absence analyses assumed roughly uniform sequencing depth across donors, an assumption that may not hold. Because counts were too low, more than 15 rarely observed V segments, including chromosome 9 orphons, were excluded from the earlier analysis of roughly 580 of the donors. According to a later genetic analysis, donors in an Asian-associated ancestry cluster had fewer N-insertions in productive TCRs than the approximately 650-donor mean. A cluster of highly shared sequence variants was judged likely to be a technical artifact of the sequencing pipeline. The cohort was sequenced for TCR beta chains only, and without alpha or paired-chain data the features that could be detected were limited. An earlier analysis of 587 of the donors showed that most TCR beta V segments appeared in productive rearrangements either about 87% or about 30% of the time, which broadly matched IMGT annotations. HLA typing was unavailable for some donors at each locus, so association tests used only the typed subset. Correlated functional status among segregating V segments might be attributable to linkage disequilibrium, but an unknown experimental factor could not be ruled out. In both the original and validation cohorts, the classifier was reported to diagnose cytomegalovirus status with high specificity and sensitivity. A later analysis found that TCR association rates varied across HLA loci, with DRB1 alleles showing the most associated TCRs and HLA-C alleles the fewest. A total of fewer than 200 TCR beta chains were listed by the study as associated with cytomegalovirus. Across donors, most TCR sequences were observed very rarely, whereas some public TCRs were present in many individuals. A further reported finding was that TCR beta sequences accurately predicted the HLA-A and HLA-B alleles for most subjects in the first cohort. In a later analysis, several top co-occurrence clusters were reported to appear linked to parvovirus B19, influenza, CMV and Epstein-Barr virus. It was suggested by the authors that the approach could potentially be generalized to other disease states and immunological phenotypes. CMV serostatus was the only immune exposure information available for the cohort. Some IMGT-functional V segments, including TRBV6-2 and TRBV6-3, could not be distinguished by the 87-base-pair reads and were therefore excluded. In vitro tests confirmed that three of the cytomegalovirus-associated TCR beta chains recognize cytomegalovirus antigens. When HLA alleles, especially DR and DQ, strongly co-occurred, TCR associations were difficult to assign to individual alleles.

Libraries were built with the immunoSEQ multiplex PCR assay. A mixture of 60 forward primers for TCR Vbeta segments and 13 reverse primers for TCR Jbeta segments was used in the multiplex PCR. Amplification of the CDR3 region of rearranged TCR beta genes was performed with a multiplex PCR assay on genomic DNA. Amplified TCR beta libraries were sequenced as 87-base-pair reads on the Illumina HiSeq System. As for how the authors treated the data: Across the 600 to 700 repertoires, a later analysis counted 60 million to 90 million unique TCR beta chains, around 10 million of which were shared by at least two donors. Raw reads were error-corrected and collapsed into unique sequences with a nearest-neighbor algorithm that merged closely related sequences to remove PCR and sequencing errors. To assign V, D and J gene segments, CDR3 sequences were aligned to IMGT reference sequences. Each retained sequence needed at least a six-nucleotide match to both a V gene segment and a J gene segment. Rearrangements were classified as productive when the CDR3 lacked stop codons and remained in frame with V and J, and all other rearrangements were classified as non-productive. CDR3 was defined by IMGT convention, running from the second conserved V-encoded cysteine to the conserved J-encoded phenylalanine. In an earlier analysis of some 550 of the donors, sequences lacking an unambiguous match to a single V gene segment were excluded. An earlier analysis of 500 to 600 of the donors classified V segments as functional when productive rearrangements were above 56.7% and as segregating when the standard deviation between donors was above 5%. A statistical classification framework was built to diagnose cytomegalovirus status from the catalog of TCR beta chain sequences. V and J gene assignment, in a later analysis, came from comparing TCR nucleotide sequences with IMGT/GENE-DB human TR gene sequences. The TCRdist pipeline was used in a later analysis to assign CDR3 sequences and most-parsimonious VDJ recombination scenarios. In a later analysis, each TCR beta chain was defined by its CDR3 amino acid sequence together with its V-gene family, and reads without a unique V-gene family were excluded. As a way to deal with suspected cross-contamination and a sequencing artifact, a later analysis dropped hundreds of nucleotide sequences that were highly shared and had low generation probability. In a later analysis, a clonal expansion index was calculated for each public chain from normalized within-repertoire ranks of inferred template counts. In a later analysis, generation probabilities were computed with a VDJ recombination model fitted to out-of-frame rearrangements, and the resulting probabilities were checked against IGoR. In a later analysis, hypergeometric tests were used to score TCR-TCR, TCR-HLA and TCR-CMV co-occurrence, with a repertoire-size bias correction applied to TCR pairs. False discovery rates were estimated in a later analysis by permuting HLA or CMV assignments 20 times. A later analysis grouped co-occurring TCRs with DBSCAN, adding TCRdist sequence similarity when clustering within HLA-allele-positive subsets. For co-occurrence clustering, repertoires with fewer than 30,000 or more than 120,000 public chains were excluded, along with four or five repertoires with anomalous nucleotide sharing. TCRdb took over this immuneACCESS table, retaining in-frame rearrangements with V and J assigned. Such tables are incomplete; in checked studies, under half of the missing clones stem from an unresolved V gene, and the remainder is unexplained. D and trimming come from the DNA, and the V and J calls and clone size come from that table. This sample holds around 140,000 clones; about 75% were observed only once. The ten top clones hold more than 2.5% of the sample.

The CDR3, cysteine through phenylalanine, is 19 amino acids long. Kept here is only the CDR3 DNA, which spans 57 bases and is read in frame from base 1. The germline V gene (reference sequence) specifies SEHNR as CDR1 and FQNEAQ as CDR2. In total, over 600 healthy bone marrow donors made up the cohort. All cohort members were sampled while nominally healthy, although unrecorded immune exposures were likely present. The donor was CMV seronegative and was included in the group of a few hundred seronegative cohort members. A peripheral blood sample was provided by each donor, and peripheral blood mononuclear cells were used for TCR beta sequencing. Genomic DNA extraction from the blood cell samples was performed with the Qiagen DNeasy Blood Extraction Kit. Regarding this clone: The antigen this receptor binds is unknown. Its ends do not fully match the called genes, so a read error is possible.

The sequenced material came from PBMCs. The clonotype comes from a man between 35 and 55 years old in good health and CMV-seronegative. The V gene is TRBV7-9 and the J gene is TRBJ2-7; 10 middle bases align to TRBD2. Here is the DNA: TGTTCCAGCAGCTTAGATTGGGGACTAGCGACTATAACAAACTACGAGCAGTACTTC. Its protein is CSSSLDWGLATITNYEQYF.